This T cell receptor beta chain was identified in a study of blood T cells in healthy people across ages. This clonotype has just a few counts. Its specificity is unknown. Next came a second PCR, run for 7 to 11 cycles, which used a sample-barcoded 5' primer along with a J-beta primer mix. A single record per CDR3 protein comes from TCRdb applying MiXCR to the 5' RACE reads. The data show about 640,000 distinct CDR3 sequences, approximately 59% seen once. The CDR3 totals 15 residues. Notes on the study in general: Significant beta diversity loss was already apparent by age approximately 36, declining roughly linearly.

This TCR was recovered from a man in his 60s in good health. Specimen: blood. This chain uses TRBV21-1 with TRBJ2-3; no DNA check was done on the table's D call, TRBD1. TRBV21-1 is designated a pseudogene. CDR3 sequence (DNA): TGTGCCAGCAGCAAGGCCCCTTTTCCGGCAGATACGCAGTATTTT. Amino acids: CASSKAPFPADTQYF.